This is a list of T cell receptor beta chains from one sample in a study of blood T cells in healthy people across ages. TCRdb independently ran MiXCR on the 5' RACE reads; one entry per CDR3 protein. The profile shows around 1.5 million distinct CDR3 sequences, 42% of them singletons. The sequenced material came from blood. The receptors come from a woman aged 18-29 years in good health. Each CDR3 is given with its conserved first and last residue. D genes are given only for firm matches. Size values are once, few and many counts, or a class for expanded clones, and some rows have none.

.,TRBJ2-1,TRBV3-1,TRBD2,TGTGCCAGCAGCCTCTTCGGCGGGGGTTGGGAGCAGTTCTTC,CASSLFGGGWEQFF
few,TRBJ2-1,TRBV7-3,TRBD2,TGTGCCAGCAGCCCCTCTTGGCTAGCGGGGAACAATGAGCAGTTCTTC,CASSPSWLAGNNEQFF
.,TRBJ1-1,TRBV20-1,.,TGCAGTGCTAGAGTTTACCTGAACACTGAAGCTTTCTTT,CSARVYLNTEAFF
.,TRBJ1-5,TRBV6-1,.,TGTGCCAGCAGTGAACTGGGCCACCAGCCCCAGCATTTT,CASSELGHQPQHF
.,TRBJ2-7,TRBV7-2,.,TGTGCCAGCAGCCTAACTGAGTTTACCTACGAGCAGTACTTC,CASSLTEFTYEQYF
.,TRBJ2-7,TRBV7-9,.,TGTGCCAGCAGCGTTAGACAGCCATACCAGCAGTACTTC,CASSVRQPYQQYF
.,TRBJ2-7,TRBV7-2,TRBD1,TGTGCCAGCAGCTTAGCAGCTCAGGGGGTATTGGTCGAGCAGTACTTC,CASSLAAQGVLVEQYF
.,TRBJ2-5,TRBV20-1,.,TGCAGTGCTTATGGGAAAGGGTGGGGTGAGCAGTACTTC,CSAYGKGWGEQYF
.,TRBJ2-3,TRBV6-2/TRBV6-3,TRBD2,TGTGCCAGCAGTTCCGTCGTTCTAGCGGGGGCCACAGATACGCAGTATTTT,CASSSVVLAGATDTQYF
.,TRBJ2-5,TRBV20-1,.,TGCAGTGCGCACCTTGCGCTCCAAGAGACCCAGTACTTC,CSAHLALQETQYF
.,TRBJ2-1,TRBV4-2,TRBD2,TGTGCCAGCAGCCAAGATTATGAGACTAGCGGGTCTAATGAGCAGTTCTTC,CASSQDYETSGSNEQFF
few,TRBJ2-1,TRBV20-1,TRBD2,TGCAGTGCTAGAGCGACTAGCGGCGGCTACAATGAGCAGTTCTTC,CSARATSGGYNEQFF
.,TRBJ2-7,TRBV4-1,.,TGCGCCAGCAGCGAACAACCGGGGGCCTACGAGCAGTACTTC,CASSEQPGAYEQYF
.,TRBJ1-5,TRBV7-2,.,TGTGCCAGCAGCTTCGATCGGACTAGCAATCAGCCCCAGCATTTT,CASSFDRTSNQPQHF
few,TRBJ2-7,TRBV10-3,.,TGTGCCATTTTGTGGGGTCTGGAATACGAGCAGTACTTC,CAILWGLEYEQYF
.,TRBJ2-5,TRBV20-1,.,TGCAGTGCTAGACCAACACCTCAAGAGACCCAGTACTTC,CSARPTPQETQYF
.,TRBJ2-1,TRBV6-1,.,TGTGCCAGCGAGAGGGGCTCGGGTGAGCAGTTCTTC,CASERGSGEQFF
.,TRBJ2-7,TRBV7-2,TRBD1,TGTGCCAGCAGCTTAGGTGGGACAGGCCTTATCCCTACCCCTACGTACTTC,CASSLGGTGLIPTPTYF
many,TRBJ2-7,TRBV5-1,.,TGTGCCAGCTCGTTTGCGAGCTCCTACGAGCAGTACTTC,CASSFASSYEQYF
many,TRBJ2-3,TRBV11-2,TRBD2,TGTGCCAGCAGGGTTAGCGGGAGGGCCCTCGCAGATACGCAGTATTTT,CASRVSGRALADTQYF
.,TRBJ2-7,TRBV18,.,TGTGCCAGCTCACCCCGGACAGCGGACGAGCAGTACTTC,CASSPRTADEQYF
few,TRBJ1-2,TRBV7-8,.,TGTGCCAGCAGCGTCCGGACCGGCCGATCCGTCTATGGCTACACCTTC,CASSVRTGRSVYGYTF
.,TRBJ1-2,TRBV30,.,TGTGCCTGGAGTGTCGGAGGGACGGATGGCTACACCTTC,CAWSVGGTDGYTF
few,TRBJ2-5,TRBV10-1,TRBD2,TGCGCCAGCAGGCCCCCCCACTTTCCGGCTAGCGGGGGGGAAGAGACCCAGTACTTC,CASRPPHFPASGGEETQYF
.,TRBJ1-2,TRBV7-3,.,TGTGCCAGCAGCGTAAACACCGGAGGGGATGGCTACACCTTC,CASSVNTGGDGYTF
.,TRBJ2-7,TRBV7-9,.,TGTGCCAGCTGGGGGCGGGGGTTCCACGAGCAGTACTTC,CASWGRGFHEQYF
.,TRBJ2-1,TRBV6-2/TRBV6-3,.,TGTGCCAGCAGTTCCGACAGTACCGGCTACAATGAGCAGTTCTTC,CASSSDSTGYNEQFF
many,TRBJ2-6,TRBV29-1,.,TGCAGCGTTGTGATATCTGGGGCCAACGTCCTGACTTTC,CSVVISGANVLTF
.,TRBJ2-7,TRBV28,TRBD2,TGTGCCAGCAGTATCCGGGGGGGGATGCCCCACGAGCAGTACTTC,CASSIRGGMPHEQYF